This T cell receptor beta chain originates from a study of control samples from healthy donors and cancer patients (TCRdb year 2020). A word on this clone: Its specific antigen is unknown. Per-base quality was not reported, and no clone a single base away is much larger than it. In the same sample, other DNA sequences code for this CDR3.

Library creation used the immunoSEQ multiplex PCR assay. TCRdb re-hosts the immuneACCESS table, in-frame sequences only. Its copies lack some clones; in the studies checked, an unresolved V gene accounts for under half of them, and the cause for the rest is not known. Recorded for this sample are around 130,000 clones; roughly 88% of them occurred a single time. The top ten hold 3% to 3.5% of the sample. The TCR originated in a man aged 50 to 60 in good health. The sample comprised blood.

The CDR3 reads CASSIAGQPQHF. The DNA is TGTGCCAGTAGTATAGCCGGGCAGCCCCAGCATTTT. The rearrangement combines TRBV19 with TRBJ1-5, with no reliable assignment of the D segment. The germline V gene encodes CDR1 LNHDA and CDR2 SQIVND (reference sequence). V drops 1 base and J drops 7 bases, leaving 5 bases in between. The CDR3 spans 12 residues, from the cysteine through the phenylalanine. CDR3 DNA is the only sequence kept; it has 36 bases, read in frame from the first base.